What follows are 19 T cell receptor beta chains derived from one specimen sequenced in a study of human T cells and chemical hapten exposure. The time point was: patch test 2, 6 weeks after DPC sensitization. The treatment: therapeutic diphenylcyclopropenone sensitization with weekly scalp DPC. MiXCR, applied by TCRdb to the RACE reads, yields one record per CDR3 protein. Of 330,000 or so distinct CDR3 sequences in the sample, over 6% were seen once. The material sequenced was whole blood, taken in connection with sensitization to the hapten diphenylcyclopropenone (DPC). The source is a woman younger than 35 with alopecia areata. Some clones in this sample may be carry-over from other donors' samples.

This clonotype was recorded many times. J is TRBJ2-7 and V is TRBV11-1; unclear D gene. The CDR3 has 16 amino acids. V was pared by 1 base and J by 2 bases, with 15 bases between. Per germline, CDR1 SGHAT and CDR2 FQDESV (reference sequence). CDR3 in amino acids: CASSLGSSSGTYEQYF. The CDR3 nucleotides are TGTGCCAGCAGCTTAGGGTCAAGTTCGGGTACCTACGAGCAGTACTTC.

A few counts support this clonotype. This chain links TRBV28 with TRBJ2-3, with D perhaps matching TRBD1 or TRBD2 (5 bases each). Trimming stripped 3 bases from V and 0 bases from J, with 16 bases between. Germline CDR1 reads MDHEN; CDR2 reads SYDVKM. The CDR3 is 17 residues long. In DNA, the CDR3 is TGTGCCAGCAGTTTCCCCTTCGGGGCTTCTAGCACAGATACGCAGTATTTT. Its translation is CASSFPFGASSTDTQYF.

This clonotype was seen repeatedly, ten times or more. The V gene is TRBV20-1, the J gene TRBJ2-3; D possibly corresponds to TRBD1 (5 bases). CDR1 is DFQATT and CDR2 is SNEGSKA in the germline V gene (reference sequence). Trimming pared 6 bases from V and 4 bases from J, leaving 14 bases between. This CDR3 comprises 13 residues. CDR3 loop: CSAHAAGPDTQYF. CDR3 sequence (DNA): TGCAGTGCCCATGCCGCAGGGCCAGATACGCAGTATTTT.

This CDR3 is CSAPDATNEKLFF. CDR3 nucleotide sequence: TGCAGCGCCCCAGACGCAACTAATGAAAAACTGTTTTTT. This chain links TRBV20-1 with TRBJ1-4, with D unclear. CDR1 DFQATT and CDR2 SNEGSKA come from the germline V gene (reference sequence). The CDR3 loop spans 13 amino acids.

This clonotype came up a few times. The chain is built from TRBV19 and TRBJ1-5; no definite D call. Per the germline V gene, CDR1 is LNHDA and CDR2 is SQIVND (reference sequence). The V end was cut by 4 bases, the J end by 1 base, with 14 bases between. The CDR3 extends over 16 amino acids. The DNA of the CDR3 is TGTGCCAGTAGTACCCTCGTCGGCGCGAGCAATCAGCCCCAGCATTTT. Translated, it gives CASSTLVGASNQPQHF.

This clonotype was observed at least ten times. This chain links TRBV20-1 with TRBJ2-3; the match to TRBD2 covers 12 bases. Looked up from germline, CDR1 is DFQATT and CDR2 is SNEGSKA (reference sequence). Germline trimming cut 0 bases from V and 4 bases from J; bases unmatched to any gene: 5. The CDR3 loop spans 16 amino acids. The CDR3 DNA reads TGCAGTGCTAGAGATCAACTAGCGGGGGGCTCAGATACGCAGTATTTT. This sequence encodes CSARDQLAGGSDTQYF.

The V call is TRBV10-3, the J call TRBJ1-2, with 12 positions matching TRBD1. This CDR3 region has 18 residues. Per germline, CDR1 ENHRY and CDR2 SYGVKD. Trimming at V came to 3 bases and at J to 4 bases, leaving 12 bases not matched to a gene. In nucleotides, the CDR3 is TGTGCCATCAGTGACCCCACGGGGACAGGGGGCTCTGGCTATGGCTACACCTTC. Its translation is CAISDPTGTGGSGYGYTF.

This clonotype was seen a few times. The chain employs TRBV12-3 or TRBV12-4 and TRBJ2-3; D unclear. The CDR3 covers 12 residues. V was clipped by 1 base and J by 15 bases, with 14 bases between them. The CDR3 coding sequence is TGTGCCAGCAGTTTAGACTTAACATCTAATTATTTT. Translated, it gives CASSLDLTSNYF.

This clonotype was found many times. The chain is built from TRBV27 and TRBJ2-3; D is perhaps TRBD1 or TRBD2 (5 bases each). V shed 5 bases and J shed 4 bases, with 16 bases lying between them. This CDR3 contains 15 residues. CDR1 and CDR2 from the germline V gene are MNHEY and SMNVEV (reference sequence). CDR3 nucleotide sequence: TGTGCCAGCAGTCGGGCCGGGACGTTCCCAGATACGCAGTATTTT. Protein: CASSRAGTFPDTQYF.

The sample holds many counts of this clonotype. The chain employs TRBV7-2 and TRBJ1-2; D gene ambiguous. CDR1 and CDR2 (germline): SGHTA, FQGNSA. V was cut by 3 bases and J by 8 bases, with 13 bases left in between. This CDR3 comprises 13 residues. CDR3 protein: CASSLGATGGYTF. The CDR3 nucleotides are TGTGCCAGCAGCTTGGGTGCGACGGGGGGCTACACCTTC.

This clonotype was detected many times. V is TRBV7-2 and J is TRBJ1-2, with 10 bases that match TRBD1. The CDR3 is made up of 16 amino acids. Unmatched junction bases numbered 8, after V lost 4 bases and J lost 3 bases. Germline CDR1 and CDR2: SGHTA and FQGNSA. Written as DNA, the CDR3 is TGTGCCAGCAGCTCTCACTCCGGGACAGGGGACTATGGCTACACCTTC. It yields the protein CASSSHSGTGDYGYTF.

This clonotype was seen ten or more times. The chain carries TRBV21-1 and TRBJ1-1. TRBV21-1 is listed as a pseudogene. The CDR3 covers 14 residues. CDR3 in DNA: TGTGCCAGCACAGTGGAGGATATGAACACTGAAGCTTTCTTT. Protein: CASTVEDMNTEAFF.

The chain joins TRBV5-1 to TRBJ2-6, with TRBD1 matching 8 bases. This CDR3 is 15 amino acids long. Looked up from germline, CDR1 is SGHRS and CDR2 is YFSETQ. After removal of 3 bases from V and 4 bases from J, the junction contained 3 bases not matched to a gene. This chain's CDR3 is CASSSTGVGANVLTF. The CDR3, as DNA: TGCGCCAGCAGCTCGACAGGGGTCGGGGCCAACGTCCTGACTTTC.

V usage is TRBV27 and J usage is TRBJ2-3; perhaps TRBD2 as D (6 bases). The CDR3 runs to 15 residues. Germline V gene data show CDR1 as MNHEY and CDR2 as SMNVEV (reference sequence). V dropped 2 bases and J dropped 2 bases, with 11 bases sitting between them. The CDR3 sequence: CASSLGAGYTDTQYF. The CDR3 DNA sequence: TGTGCCAGCAGTTTAGGGGCGGGGTACACAGATACGCAGTATTTT.

The rearrangement links TRBV29-1 to TRBJ2-7; D might be TRBD1 (5 bases). Germline lookup yields CDR1 SQVTM and CDR2 ANQGSEA. The V end was cut by 6 bases, the J end by 5 bases, with 11 bases between. The CDR3 has 11 residues. The CDR3 loop is CSVAGPDEQYF. CDR3 nucleotide sequence: TGCAGCGTCGCAGGGCCAGACGAGCAGTACTTC.

This rearrangement joins TRBV5-1 to TRBJ2-2, with TRBD1 as a possible D gene (5 bases). Trimming shortened V by 2 bases and J by 4 bases, and 12 bases separated the two germline ends. Germline V gene lookup returns CDR1 SGHRS and CDR2 YFSETQ. CDR3 length: 15 residues. In nucleotides, the CDR3 is TGCGCCAGCAGCTTTGAAGGGGCTACCACCGGGGAGCTGTTTTTT. This sequence encodes CASSFEGATTGELFF.

The rearrangement links TRBV28 to TRBJ1-1, with 10 bases matching TRBD1. Germline CDR1 MDHEN, CDR2 SYDVKM. V shed 2 bases, J shed 11 bases, and the junction held 8 bases outside the gene matches. The CDR3 is 14 residues long. CDR3 amino acids: CASSLDRGQIGAFF. Written as DNA, the CDR3 is TGTGCCAGCAGTTTAGACAGGGGGCAAATTGGCGCTTTCTTT.

This clonotype appeared many times. The V call is TRBV27, the J call TRBJ1-5; the D is unclear. The germline V gene encodes CDR1 MNHEY and CDR2 SMNVEV (reference sequence). The CDR3 extends over 15 amino acids. The ends were cut back, 2 bases at V and 1 base at J, with 9 bases in the middle. The DNA for the CDR3 is TGTGCCAGCAGTTTAGTCTGGCAAAGCAATCAGCCCCAGCATTTT. Translation gives CASSLVWQSNQPQHF.

V and J are TRBV20-1 and TRBJ1-2; tentatively, D is TRBD1 (6 bases). The CDR3 spans 11 residues. Trimming stripped 3 bases from V and 4 bases from J, with 6 bases between. Germline loops: CDR1 DFQATT, CDR2 SNEGSKA (reference sequence). CDR3 loop: CSARGAYGYTF. CDR3 nucleotide sequence: TGCAGTGCTAGGGGGGCCTATGGCTACACCTTC.